The sequence of this TCR beta chain was determined in a study of cytomegalovirus exposure and HLA in healthy donors (TCRdb year 2017). Some background on the complete study: An earlier analysis of roughly 570 of the donors reported about 300 Gb of sequence data and around 100 million unique TCR beta sequences obtained from approximately 180 million T cells. About 310 gigabases of sequencing data and approximately 85 million unique TCR sequences were included in an early release covering under 650 HLA-typed donors. Of the 350 to 400 genotyped donors, about 84% fell in the genetic ancestry cluster associated with self-reported Caucasian donors. The study was designed to test whether signatures of past pathogen exposure could be identified by cataloging public T cell receptors. The T cell repertoires of under 750 subjects were profiled by immunosequencing and related to cytomegalovirus serostatus. A separate validation cohort of roughly 110 different subjects was used in addition to the approximately 670-subject first cohort. The study combined high-throughput TCR immunosequencing, statistical association of individual TCRs with disease status, and machine learning to predict cytomegalovirus infection status. In a later analysis, previously published TCR beta repertoires from 550 to 750 donors were re-analyzed and high-resolution HLA genotyping was added so that TCR occurrence patterns could be studied. In the later analysis, no new phenotypic data were used to find candidate immune exposures; instead, reliance was placed on TCR beta sequences and their occurrence across donors. An earlier analysis of around 580 of the donors used high-throughput TCR beta sequencing to judge whether each TCR beta V gene segment behaved as functional or pseudogenic. Donor age, sex, ethnicity and CMV serostatus were compiled alongside the repertoire data. Genome-wide SNP genotypes for about 55% of the 666 donors were used in a later genetic analysis, which treated that subset as a discovery cohort. Every discovery cohort repertoire had been produced on one sequencing platform. HLA typing included class I and class II loci at four-digit resolution. Typing coverage varied by locus: about 620-640 donors for A, B, C, DRB1 and DQB1; roughly 560 for DQA1; about 570 for DPA1; about 450 for DPB1. A handful of DR-DQ haplotypes were handled as single units for association and clustering because linkage in the cohort was strong. Among some 410 genotyped donors of the cohort, an average of approximately 250,000 unique TCR beta nucleotide sequences were sequenced per donor, approximately 20% of them non-productive. Overall study outcomes, separate from this receptor: Because HLA typing was missing for some donors at each locus, association tests included only the typed subset. In this cohort, only TCR beta chains were sequenced, and detectable features were limited by the absence of alpha or paired-chain data. In a later analysis, the rate of TCR association differed among HLA loci, with DRB1 alleles having the most associated TCRs and HLA-C alleles having the fewest. A further reported finding was that TCR beta sequences accurately predicted the HLA-A and HLA-B alleles for most subjects in the first cohort. In a later analysis, most CMV-associated TCR beta chains were found to appear HLA-restricted, with HLA associations seemingly driven largely by CMV exposure. In an earlier analysis of 587 of the donors, most TCR beta V segments appeared in productive rearrangements about 87% or about 30% of the time, broadly matching IMGT annotations. It was suggested by the authors that the approach could potentially be generalized to other disease states and immunological phenotypes. The 87-base-pair reads could not distinguish some IMGT-functional V segments, including TRBV6-2 and TRBV6-3, so those segments were excluded. In vitro tests confirmed that a few of the cytomegalovirus-associated TCR beta chains recognize cytomegalovirus antigens. CMV serostatus was the only immune exposure information available for the cohort. A later analysis associated 16,951 TCR beta sequences with specific HLA alleles at a false discovery rate of 0.05. A cluster of highly shared sequence variants was judged likely to represent a technical artifact of the sequencing pipeline. Because counts were too low, seventeen rarely observed V segments, including chromosome 9 orphons, were excluded from the earlier analysis of 500 to 700 of the donors. The classifier was reported to diagnose cytomegalovirus status with high specificity and sensitivity in both the original and validation cohorts. In a later analysis, HLA-associated TCR beta chains showed more clonal expansion and lower generation probabilities than non-associated chains that were equally common. In a later analysis, several top co-occurrence clusters were reported to appear linked to parvovirus B19, influenza, CMV and Epstein-Barr virus. Linkage disequilibrium might explain the correlated functional status among segregating V segments, but an unknown experimental factor could not be ruled out. An association between a missense DCLRE1C variant and V-gene and J-gene trimming of TCR beta chains was found in a later genetic analysis and replicated in an independent cohort. Presence/absence analyses assumed roughly uniform sequencing depth across donors, an assumption that may not hold. Across donors, most TCR sequences were observed very rarely, whereas some public TCRs were present in many individuals. The study gave a list of around 170 TCR beta chains associated with cytomegalovirus. According to a later genetic analysis, donors in an Asian-associated ancestry cluster had fewer N-insertions in productive TCRs than the approximately 670-donor mean. When HLA alleles, especially DR and DQ, strongly co-occurred, TCR associations were difficult to assign to individual alleles.

A word on this clone: Its antigen remains undetermined. Base qualities are not recorded, but no much larger clone differs from it by a single base.

The cohort was made up of 666 healthy bone marrow donors. All cohort members were sampled while nominally healthy, although unrecorded immune exposures were likely present. The donor tested CMV seronegative, placing the donor among the 352 seronegative members of the cohort. A peripheral blood sample was provided by each donor, and peripheral blood mononuclear cells were used for TCR beta sequencing. The Qiagen DNeasy Blood Extraction Kit was used to extract genomic DNA from the blood cell samples. V lost 2 bases and J lost 6 bases, and the count of bases not matched to a germline gene is 4. The germline V gene (reference sequence) specifies MNHEY as CDR1 and SMNVEV as CDR2. Including the terminal cysteine and phenylalanine, the CDR3 comprises 14 residues. Here the CDR3 DNA is all that survives: 42 bases in frame from base 1. Library generation was performed with the immunoSEQ multiplex PCR assay. For the multiplex PCR, a mixture combining 60 forward primers for TCR Vbeta segments and 13 reverse primers for TCR Jbeta segments was used. The CDR3 region of rearranged TCR beta genes was amplified from genomic DNA with a multiplex PCR assay. On the Illumina HiSeq System, the amplified TCR beta libraries were sequenced as 87-base-pair reads. The authors' analysis ran thus. A later analysis counted about 82 million unique TCR beta chains across the 550 to 750 repertoires, and roughly 11 million of these chains were shared by at least two donors. A nearest-neighbor algorithm error-corrected the raw reads and collapsed the reads into unique sequences, merging closely related sequences to remove PCR and sequencing errors. CDR3 sequences were aligned to IMGT reference sequences to assign V, D and J gene segments. For a sequence to be retained, at least a six-nucleotide match to both a V gene segment and a J gene segment was required. Rearrangements were called productive when the CDR3 lacked stop codons and stayed in frame with V and J; all others were non-productive. Following IMGT convention, CDR3 was defined as the stretch from the second conserved V-encoded cysteine up to the conserved J-encoded phenylalanine. The earlier analysis of 587 of the donors excluded sequences that lacked an unambiguous match to a single V gene segment. In an earlier analysis of 587 of the donors, V segments were called functional above 56.7% productive rearrangements and were called segregating when the between-donor standard deviation exceeded 5%. A statistical classification framework was built to diagnose cytomegalovirus status from the catalog of TCR beta chain sequences. V and J gene assignment, in a later analysis, came from comparing TCR nucleotide sequences with IMGT/GENE-DB human TR gene sequences. A later analysis assigned CDR3 sequences and most-parsimonious VDJ recombination scenarios with the TCRdist pipeline. In a later analysis, every TCR beta chain was defined by the combination of its CDR3 amino acid sequence and its V-gene family, and reads without a unique V-gene family were dropped. To address suspected cross-contamination and a sequencing artifact, a later analysis removed some 620 highly shared, low-generation-probability nucleotide sequences. A later analysis calculated a clonal expansion index for each public chain from normalized within-repertoire ranks of inferred template counts. Generation probabilities in a later analysis came from a VDJ recombination model fitted to out-of-frame rearrangements, and those results were checked against IGoR. In a later analysis, TCR-TCR, TCR-HLA and TCR-CMV co-occurrence was scored with hypergeometric tests, and a repertoire-size bias correction was applied to TCR pairs. A later analysis estimated false discovery rates by permuting HLA or CMV assignments 20 times. In a later analysis, co-occurring TCRs were grouped using DBSCAN, and TCRdist sequence similarity was added for clustering within HLA-allele-positive subsets. Repertoires with fewer than 30,000 or more than 120,000 public chains were left out of co-occurrence clustering, as were five repertoires with anomalous nucleotide sharing. What TCRdb holds here is the immuneACCESS table cut down to in-frame rearrangements. Part of the clones is not present; checked against another copy, under half of the missing clones reflect an unresolved V gene, and the others are unexplained. Clone size and V and J calls were adopted from that table, with D and trimming inferred from the DNA. The sample table contains roughly 170,000 clones; only one count was recorded for 65% to 75% of them. The ten largest clones add up to 1.5% of the sample.

This sequence uses TRBV27 and TRBJ1-5; TRBD1 fits 7 bases in the junction. Sequencing was done on a sample of PBMCs. The TCR originated in a girl aged 5-17 years in good health and CMV-seronegative. The CDR3 region has the sequence CASSLDRATQPQHF. The nucleotides read TGTGCCAGCAGTTTAGACAGGGCGACTCAGCCCCAGCATTTT.